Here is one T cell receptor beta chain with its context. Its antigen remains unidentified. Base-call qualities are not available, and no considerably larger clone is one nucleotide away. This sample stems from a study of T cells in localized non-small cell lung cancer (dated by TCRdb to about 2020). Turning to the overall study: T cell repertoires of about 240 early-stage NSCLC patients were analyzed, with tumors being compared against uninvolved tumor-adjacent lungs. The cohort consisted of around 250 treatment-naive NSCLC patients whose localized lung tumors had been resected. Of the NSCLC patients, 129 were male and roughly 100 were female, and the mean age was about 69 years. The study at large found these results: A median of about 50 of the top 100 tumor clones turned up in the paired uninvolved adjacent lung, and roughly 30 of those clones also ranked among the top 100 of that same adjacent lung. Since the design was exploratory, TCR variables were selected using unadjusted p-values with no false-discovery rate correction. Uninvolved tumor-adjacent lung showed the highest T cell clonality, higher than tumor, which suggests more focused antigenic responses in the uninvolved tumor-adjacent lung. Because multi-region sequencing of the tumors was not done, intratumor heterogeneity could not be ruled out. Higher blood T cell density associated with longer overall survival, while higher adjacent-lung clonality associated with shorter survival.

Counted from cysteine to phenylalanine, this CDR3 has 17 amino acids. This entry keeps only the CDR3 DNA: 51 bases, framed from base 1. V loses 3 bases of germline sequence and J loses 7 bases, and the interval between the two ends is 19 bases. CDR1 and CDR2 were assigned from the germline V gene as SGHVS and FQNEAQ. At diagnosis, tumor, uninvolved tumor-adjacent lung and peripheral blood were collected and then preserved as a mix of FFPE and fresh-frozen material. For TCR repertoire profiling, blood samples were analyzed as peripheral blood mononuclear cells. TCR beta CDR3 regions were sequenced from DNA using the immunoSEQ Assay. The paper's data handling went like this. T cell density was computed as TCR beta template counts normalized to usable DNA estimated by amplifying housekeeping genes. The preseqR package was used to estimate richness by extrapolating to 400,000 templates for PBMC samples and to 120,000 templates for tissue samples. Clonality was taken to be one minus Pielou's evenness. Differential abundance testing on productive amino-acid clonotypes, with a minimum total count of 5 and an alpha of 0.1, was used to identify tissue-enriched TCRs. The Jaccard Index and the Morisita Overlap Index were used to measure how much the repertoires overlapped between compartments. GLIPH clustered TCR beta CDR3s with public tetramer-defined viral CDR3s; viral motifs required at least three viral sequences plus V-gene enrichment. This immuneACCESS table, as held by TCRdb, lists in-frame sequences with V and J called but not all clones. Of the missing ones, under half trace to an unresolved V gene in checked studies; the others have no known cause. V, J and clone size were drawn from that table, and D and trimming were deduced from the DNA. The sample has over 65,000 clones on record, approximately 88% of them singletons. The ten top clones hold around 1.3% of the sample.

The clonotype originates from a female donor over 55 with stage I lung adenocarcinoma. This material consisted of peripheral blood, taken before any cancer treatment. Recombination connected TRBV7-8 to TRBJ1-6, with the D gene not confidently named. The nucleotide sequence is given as TGTGCCAGCAGCTTCTCACCCGGGCCTACGCTGAATTCACCCCTCCACTTT. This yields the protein CASSFSPGPTLNSPLHF.